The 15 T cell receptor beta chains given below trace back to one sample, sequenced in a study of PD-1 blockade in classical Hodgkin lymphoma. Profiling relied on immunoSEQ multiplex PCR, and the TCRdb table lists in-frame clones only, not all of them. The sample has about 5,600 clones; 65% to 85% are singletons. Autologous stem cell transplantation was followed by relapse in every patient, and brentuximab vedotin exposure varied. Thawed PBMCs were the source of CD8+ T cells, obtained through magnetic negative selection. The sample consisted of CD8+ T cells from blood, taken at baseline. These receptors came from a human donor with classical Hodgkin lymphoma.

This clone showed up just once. The CDR3 DNA is TGCGCCAGCAGCCAAACTCCCGGACAGGGGGACGAGCAGTACTTC. Translation gives CASSQTPGQGDEQYF. The chain links TRBV4-3 to TRBJ2-7, with 10 bases aligning to TRBD1. Unmatched junction bases numbered 6, after V lost 2 bases and J lost 5 bases. The CDR3 covers 15 residues. Per germline, CDR1 LGHNA and CDR2 YSLEER.

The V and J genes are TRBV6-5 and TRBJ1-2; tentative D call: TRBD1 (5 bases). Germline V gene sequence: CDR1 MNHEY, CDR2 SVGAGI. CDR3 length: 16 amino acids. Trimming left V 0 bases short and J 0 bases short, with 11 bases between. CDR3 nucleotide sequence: TGTGCCAGCAGTTACTCGACAGAAAGAGCTAACTATGGCTACACCTTC. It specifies CASSYSTERANYGYTF.

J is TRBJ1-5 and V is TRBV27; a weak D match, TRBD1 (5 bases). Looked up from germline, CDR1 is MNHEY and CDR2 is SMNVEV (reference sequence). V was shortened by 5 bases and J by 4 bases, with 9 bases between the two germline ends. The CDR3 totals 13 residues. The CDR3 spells CASSPQGNQPQHF. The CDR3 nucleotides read TGTGCCAGCAGTCCTCAGGGAAATCAGCCCCAGCATTTT.

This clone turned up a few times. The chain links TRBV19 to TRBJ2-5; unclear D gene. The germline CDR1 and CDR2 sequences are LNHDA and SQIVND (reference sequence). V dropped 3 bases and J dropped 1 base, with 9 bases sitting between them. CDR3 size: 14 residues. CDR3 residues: CASSMARGQETQYF. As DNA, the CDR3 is TGTGCCAGTAGTATGGCTAGAGGCCAAGAGACCCAGTACTTC.

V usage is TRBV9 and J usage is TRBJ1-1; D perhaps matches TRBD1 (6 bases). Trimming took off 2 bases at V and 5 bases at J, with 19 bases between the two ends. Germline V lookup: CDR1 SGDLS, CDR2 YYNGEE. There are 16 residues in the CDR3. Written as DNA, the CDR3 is TGTGCCAGCAGCGTGGGCCGGGACACTGGATGGACTGAAGCTTTCTTT. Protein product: CASSVGRDTGWTEAFF.

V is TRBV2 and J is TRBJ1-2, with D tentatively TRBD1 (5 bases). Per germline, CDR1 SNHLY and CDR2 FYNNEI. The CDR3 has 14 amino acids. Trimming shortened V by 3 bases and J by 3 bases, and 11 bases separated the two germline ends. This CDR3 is CASSEGLDYYGYTF. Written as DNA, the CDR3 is TGTGCCAGCAGTGAGGGGCTAGATTACTATGGCTACACCTTC.

In DNA, the CDR3 is TGCGCCAGCAGCCAAGATATTGGCAGACTATACACTGAAGCTTTCTTT. As protein: CASSQDIGRLYTEAFF. The gene calls are TRBV4-1 and TRBJ1-1, with D uncertain. Germline CDR1 MGHRA, CDR2 YSYEKL. Trimming took off 0 bases at V and 3 bases at J, with 14 bases between the two ends. The CDR3 runs to 16 residues.

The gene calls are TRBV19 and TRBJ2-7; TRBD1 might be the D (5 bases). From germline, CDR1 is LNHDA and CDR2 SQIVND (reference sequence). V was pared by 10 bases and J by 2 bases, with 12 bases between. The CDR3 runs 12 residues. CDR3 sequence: CATRQGTYEQYF. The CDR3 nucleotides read TGTGCCACCCGTCAGGGCACCTACGAGCAGTACTTC.

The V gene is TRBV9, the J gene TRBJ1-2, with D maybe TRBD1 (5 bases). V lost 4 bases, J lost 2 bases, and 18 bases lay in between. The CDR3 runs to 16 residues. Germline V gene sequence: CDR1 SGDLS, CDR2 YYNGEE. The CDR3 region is CASSTPGGDRNYGYTF. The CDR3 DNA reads TGTGCCAGCAGCACCCCCGGGGGGGATAGAAACTATGGCTACACCTTC.

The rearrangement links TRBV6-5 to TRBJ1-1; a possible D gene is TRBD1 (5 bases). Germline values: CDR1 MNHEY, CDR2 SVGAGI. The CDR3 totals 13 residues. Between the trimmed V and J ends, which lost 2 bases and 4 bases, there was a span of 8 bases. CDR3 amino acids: CASSYRGLTEAFF. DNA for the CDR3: TGTGCCAGCAGTTACAGGGGCCTCACTGAAGCTTTCTTT.

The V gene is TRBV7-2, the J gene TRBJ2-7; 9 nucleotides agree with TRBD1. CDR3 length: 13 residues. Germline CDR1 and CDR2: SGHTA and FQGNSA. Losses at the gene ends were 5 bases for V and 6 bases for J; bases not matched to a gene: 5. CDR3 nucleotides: TGTGCCAGCAGCCCGATGACAGGGGGCGAGCAGTACTTC. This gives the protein CASSPMTGGEQYF. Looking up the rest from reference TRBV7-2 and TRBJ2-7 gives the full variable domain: GAGVSQSPSNKVTEKGKDVELRCDPISGHTALYWYRQSLGQGLEFLIYFQGNSAPDKSGLPSDRFSAERTGGSVSTLTIQRTQQEDSAVYLCASSPMTGGEQYFGPGTRLTVT.

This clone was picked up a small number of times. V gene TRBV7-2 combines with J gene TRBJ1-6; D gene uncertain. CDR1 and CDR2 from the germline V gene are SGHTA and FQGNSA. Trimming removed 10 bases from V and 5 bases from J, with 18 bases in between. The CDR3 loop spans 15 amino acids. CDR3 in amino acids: CAISPSRVNNSPLHF. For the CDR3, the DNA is TGTGCCATCTCCCCTTCGAGGGTTAATAATTCACCCCTCCACTTT.

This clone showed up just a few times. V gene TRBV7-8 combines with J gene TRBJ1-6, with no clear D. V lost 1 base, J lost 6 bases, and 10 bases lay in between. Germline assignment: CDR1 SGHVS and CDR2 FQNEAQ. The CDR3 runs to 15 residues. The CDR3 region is CASSLVSGPNSPLHF. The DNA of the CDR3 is TGTGCCAGCAGCTTAGTGTCAGGACCTAATTCACCCCTCCACTTT.

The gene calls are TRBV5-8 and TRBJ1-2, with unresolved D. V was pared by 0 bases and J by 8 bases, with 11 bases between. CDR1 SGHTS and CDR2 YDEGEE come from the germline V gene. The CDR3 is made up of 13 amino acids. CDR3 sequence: CASSLAAVGGYTF. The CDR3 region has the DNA TGTGCCAGCAGCTTGGCGGCAGTGGGAGGCTACACCTTC.

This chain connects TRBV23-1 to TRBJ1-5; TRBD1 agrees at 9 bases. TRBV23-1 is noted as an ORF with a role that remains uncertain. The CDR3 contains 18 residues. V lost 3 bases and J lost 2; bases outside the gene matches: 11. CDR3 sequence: CASSHPNRGLGRNQPQHF. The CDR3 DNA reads TGCGCCAGCAGTCACCCCAACAGGGGGCTCGGTCGCAATCAGCCCCAGCATTTT.